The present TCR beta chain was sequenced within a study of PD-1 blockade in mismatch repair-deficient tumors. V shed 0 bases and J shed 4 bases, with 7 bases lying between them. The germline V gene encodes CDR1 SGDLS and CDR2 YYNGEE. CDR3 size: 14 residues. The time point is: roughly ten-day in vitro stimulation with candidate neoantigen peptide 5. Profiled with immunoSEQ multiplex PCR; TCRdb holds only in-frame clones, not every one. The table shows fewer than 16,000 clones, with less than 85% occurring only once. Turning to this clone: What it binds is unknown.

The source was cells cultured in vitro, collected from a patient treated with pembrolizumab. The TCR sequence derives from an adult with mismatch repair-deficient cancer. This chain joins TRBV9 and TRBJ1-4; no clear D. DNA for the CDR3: TGTGCCAGCAGCGTAGACCAGTTTAATGAAAAACTGTTTTTT. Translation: CASSVDQFNEKLFF.